This passage covers 14 T cell receptor beta chains from one sample sequenced in a study of cytomegalovirus exposure and HLA in healthy donors. Vbeta (60) and Jbeta (13) primers were used in the PCR. Libraries were prepared by immunoSEQ multiplex PCR; TCRdb keeps only in-frame clonotypes and omits some of them. Counted here are roughly 130,000 clones, over 75% occurring once; the ten biggest clones make up approximately 5%. The sequenced sample was PBMCs. The receptors here all came from a young man in good health and CMV-seronegative.

The chain carries TRBV5-4 and TRBJ1-2; 9 bases match TRBD1. From germline, CDR1 is SGHNT and CDR2 YYREEE (reference sequence). Trimming removed 5 bases from V and 0 bases from J; junction bases left unmatched: 5. This CDR3 comprises 15 residues. The CDR3 protein is CASRITGGANYGYTF. The DNA of the CDR3 is TGTGCCAGCAGAATTACAGGGGGCGCTAACTATGGCTACACCTTC.

V is TRBV6-5 and J is TRBJ1-2; maybe TRBD1 (5 bases). CDR1 MNHEY and CDR2 SVGAGI come from the germline V gene. Trimming took off 4 bases at V and 8 bases at J, with 17 bases between the two ends. The CDR3 totals 14 residues. In DNA, the CDR3 is TGTGCCAGCAGTTTGATCCCGATGGGGCGGGGCTACACCTTC. Translated, it gives CASSLIPMGRGYTF.

This chain joins TRBV18 and TRBJ2-2; D gene ambiguous. Per the germline V gene, CDR1 is KGHSH and CDR2 is LQKENI. V lost 2 bases to trimming and J lost 6 bases, with 10 bases between them. The CDR3 runs 14 residues. CDR3 sequence (DNA): TGTGCCAGCTCACCAACTCAAGTTGCCGGGGAGCTGTTTTTT. Translating gives CASSPTQVAGELFF.

This clone was observed a handful of times. The V call is TRBV4-3, the J call TRBJ1-2, with 8 bases identical to TRBD1. The CDR3 runs to 15 residues. V lost 4 bases and J lost 8; bases outside the gene matches: 12. Germline V gives CDR1 LGHNA, CDR2 YSLEER. CDR3 in amino acids: CASSRRAQGVGGYTF. CDR3 nucleotides: TGCGCCAGCAGCCGTCGGGCACAGGGGGTTGGAGGCTACACCTTC.

The DNA of the CDR3 is TGTGCCAGCAGCGTTGGGGACAGGGCTTACACCGGGGAGCTGTTTTTT. It is translated as CASSVGDRAYTGELFF. This chain joins TRBV11-3 and TRBJ2-2; 9 positions match TRBD1. The ends lost 5 bases at V and 3 bases at J; junction bases unmatched: 7. Germline CDR1 SGHNT, CDR2 YENEEA. CDR3 length equals 16 residues.

This chain connects TRBV27 to TRBJ2-7, with 8 positions matching TRBD2. This CDR3 spans 15 amino acids. Per germline, CDR1 MNHEY and CDR2 SMNVEV (reference sequence). Germline trimming cut 0 bases from V and 4 bases from J; bases unmatched to any gene: 5. The CDR3 DNA follows: TGTGCCAGCAGTTTATCACCGGGGGGGGATTACGAGCAGTACTTC. Encoded protein: CASSLSPGGDYEQYF.

The chain couples TRBV6-5 to TRBJ2-2, with D perhaps TRBD2 (5 bases). Trimming took 3 bases from V and 0 from J, leaving 11 bases between them. Germline loops: CDR1 MNHEY, CDR2 SVGAGI. This CDR3 region has 16 residues. The CDR3 nucleotides read TGTGCCAGCAGTTATGAGCTAGCCTCGAACACCGGGGAGCTGTTTTTT. Translating it yields CASSYELASNTGELFF.

The V and J genes are TRBV29-1 and TRBJ1-1, with D unresolved. V was cut by 4 bases and J by 0 bases, with 6 bases left in between. The CDR3 is 12 amino acids. Looked up from germline, CDR1 is SQVTM and CDR2 is ANQGSEA. CDR3 DNA: TGCAGCGTTGTGGCCGTGAACACTGAAGCTTTCTTT. Amino acids: CSVVAVNTEAFF.

The J gene is TRBJ2-1, the V gene TRBV4-3, with 10 bases fitting TRBD2. Germline V gene data show CDR1 as LGHNA and CDR2 as YSLEER. The CDR3 is made up of 18 amino acids. V was pared by 0 bases and J by 6 bases, with 11 bases of the junction left unmatched. CDR3 sequence (DNA): TGCGCCAGCAGCCAAGAAGGGATGCTAGCGGGGGCCGTCAATGAGCAGTTCTTC. It translates to CASSQEGMLAGAVNEQFF.

V is TRBV10-3 and J is TRBJ2-7, with TRBD1 matching 7 bases. Losses at the gene ends were 2 bases for V and 0 bases for J; bases not matched to a gene: 4. Per the germline V gene, CDR1 is ENHRY and CDR2 is SYGVKD. The CDR3 is 15 residues long. CDR3 sequence reads: CAISERGGSSYEQYF. The CDR3 DNA reads as TGTGCCATCAGTGAGCGAGGGGGCAGCTCCTACGAGCAGTACTTC.

The chain joins TRBV4-1 to TRBJ1-1; D remains ambiguous. From germline, CDR1 is MGHRA and CDR2 YSYEKL. V was trimmed by 0 bases and J by 0 bases, leaving 11 bases between them. This CDR3 spans 16 amino acids. The CDR3 loop reads CASSQDSRPLNTEAFF. The CDR3 bases are TGCGCCAGCAGCCAAGATAGCCGCCCGTTGAACACTGAAGCTTTCTTT.

This clone was seen only a few times. V and J are TRBV6-6 and TRBJ1-5; TRBD1 agrees at 7 bases. Losses at the gene ends were 8 bases for V and 0 bases for J; bases not matched to a gene: 10. Germline V CDR1 and CDR2: MNHNY, SVGAGI (reference sequence). The CDR3 runs to 16 residues. The CDR3 DNA reads as TGTGCCAGCCGCGGGACAGAACGTAATAGCAATCAGCCCCAGCATTTT. Amino acid sequence: CASRGTERNSNQPQHF.

The chain has TRBV10-1 and TRBJ1-1; D unclear. Trimming removed 7 bases at V and 10 bases at J, with 28 bases between. This CDR3 has 16 amino acids. Per the germline V gene, CDR1 is WNHNN and CDR2 is SYGVQD (reference sequence). CDR3 loop: CASTESYPRQQMGAFF. CDR3 nucleotide sequence: TGCGCCAGCACCGAGTCCTACCCCCGACAACAGATGGGAGCTTTCTTT.

The count of this clone is one. The J gene is TRBJ1-2, the V gene TRBV5-4; no clear D. This CDR3 region has 12 residues. Germline loops: CDR1 SGHNT, CDR2 YYREEE (reference sequence). Trimming removed 1 base from V and 5 bases from J, with 6 bases in between. CDR3 sequence (DNA): TGTGCCAGCAGCTTGTCCGGGTATGGCTACACCTTC. As protein: CASSLSGYGYTF.